The 19 T cell receptor beta chains given below trace back to one sample, sequenced in a study of T cells in localized non-small cell lung cancer. TCRdb keeps only in-frame clones here, not all; method: immunoSEQ multiplex PCR. Of about 74,000 clones in the sample, 65% to 85% were seen once. The sample was peripheral blood, taken before any cancer treatment. The receptors here all came from a female donor of 60 years or more with stage I lung adenocarcinoma.

The chain carries TRBV5-1 and TRBJ2-3; D might be TRBD1 or TRBD2, each matching 5 bases. V lost 0 bases to trimming and J lost 5 bases, with 19 bases between them. CDR1 and CDR2 (germline): SGHRS, YFSETQ. The CDR3 length is 17 residues. In DNA, the CDR3 is TGCGCCAGCAGCTTGGCCGGGGCAGGCCTGAGCGTAGATACGCAGTATTTT. This translates into CASSLAGAGLSVDTQYF.

The rearrangement uses TRBV11-3 and TRBJ2-1, with TRBD2 identical over 8 bases. The ends lost 2 bases at V and 5 bases at J; junction bases unmatched: 5. Germline CDR1 SGHNT, CDR2 YENEEA. The CDR3 is made up of 15 amino acids. The CDR3 reads CASSLRIAGNNEQFF. The CDR3 bases are TGTGCCAGCAGCTTAAGGATAGCGGGAAACAATGAGCAGTTCTTC.

The chain employs TRBV28 and TRBJ1-3, with D unclear. V was trimmed by 7 bases and J by 4 bases, leaving 14 bases between them. Germline V gene lookup returns CDR1 MDHEN and CDR2 SYDVKM. The CDR3 spans 14 residues. The CDR3 loop is CASTRIAAGNTIYF. For the CDR3, the DNA is TGTGCCAGCACACGAATAGCCGCCGGAAACACCATATATTTT.

This chain links TRBV11-2 with TRBJ2-2; 9 bases map to TRBD2. Trimming took 1 base from V and 4 from J; bases not matched to a gene: 1. The CDR3 extends over 15 amino acids. Germline loops: CDR1 SGHAT, CDR2 FQNNGV. The CDR3 spells CASSLASGVTGELFF. The CDR3, as DNA: TGTGCCAGCAGCTTAGCTAGCGGGGTCACCGGGGAGCTGTTTTTT.

This clone was observed a few times. The rearrangement joins TRBV12-5 to TRBJ1-1; possible D gene TRBD1, 6 bases. The CDR3 has 14 amino acids. V was clipped by 9 bases and J by 1 base, with 15 bases between them. Germline V lookup: CDR1 LGHNT, CDR2 FRNRAP. The CDR3 DNA follows: TGTGCTAGCAAAGTCGGGACATCGAACACTGAAGCTTTCTTT. The encoded protein is CASKVGTSNTEAFF. Combining the CDR3 with reference TRBV12-5 and TRBJ1-1 gives the whole variable domain DARVTQTPRHKVTEMGQEVTMRCQPILGHNTVFWYRQTMMQGLELLAYFRNRAPLDDSGMPKDRFSAEMPDATLATLKIQPSEPRDSAVYFCASKVGTSNTEAFFGQGTRLTVV.

The rearrangement joins TRBV5-4 to TRBJ2-5, with 8 bases fitting TRBD2. The CDR3 covers 16 residues. Germline values: CDR1 SGHNT, CDR2 YYREEE (reference sequence). Trimming at V came to 4 bases and at J to 2 bases, leaving 10 bases not matched to a gene. For the CDR3, the DNA is TGTGCCAGCAGCCCGTATAGCGGGGAAGGACAAGAGACCCAGTACTTC. It translates to CASSPYSGEGQETQYF.

This clone appeared a single time. The rearrangement joins TRBV7-6 to TRBJ2-3; 7 bases agree with TRBD2. With 0 bases clipped from V and 0 bases from J, the junction kept 0 bases outside the gene matches. This CDR3 has 15 residues. Germline CDR1 reads SGHVS; CDR2 reads FNYEAQ. The CDR3 spells CASSLAGGSTDTQYF. For the CDR3, the DNA is TGTGCCAGCAGCTTAGCGGGGGGGAGCACAGATACGCAGTATTTT.

The CDR3 here is CAISESADTQYF. CDR3 sequence (DNA): TGTGCCATCAGTGAGTCGGCAGATACGCAGTATTTT. The rearrangement links TRBV10-3 to TRBJ2-3, with D uncertain. The CDR3 consists of 12 residues. Germline values: CDR1 ENHRY, CDR2 SYGVKD. V shed 0 bases and J shed 4 bases, with 2 bases lying between them.

The chain couples TRBV5-4 to TRBJ2-3; D is unclear. Germline V gives CDR1 SGHNT, CDR2 YYREEE (reference sequence). V was pared by 4 bases and J by 7 bases, with 10 bases between. The CDR3 runs 12 residues. For the CDR3, the DNA is TGTGCCAGCAGCCAAACCTCGAATACGCAGTATTTT. Translating gives CASSQTSNTQYF.

V and J are TRBV11-3 and TRBJ2-1; tentatively, D is TRBD2 (7 bases). V was clipped by 2 bases and J by 5 bases, with 16 bases between them. The CDR3 has 16 amino acids. Germline lookup yields CDR1 SGHNT and CDR2 YENEEA. The CDR3 region is CASSLRGGASHNEQFF. CDR3 DNA: TGTGCCAGCAGCTTACGTGGGGGGGCCAGTCACAATGAGCAGTTCTTC.

V is TRBV4-3 and J is TRBJ2-7, with D possibly TRBD2 on 6 matching bases. The ends were cut back, 2 bases at V and 3 bases at J, with 11 bases in the middle. The germline V gene has CDR1 LGHNA and CDR2 YSLEER. The CDR3 consists of 14 residues. The CDR3 here is CASSQRTGSYEQYF. The CDR3 DNA is TGCGCCAGCAGCCAAAGAACCGGGAGCTACGAGCAGTACTTC.

The chain joins TRBV28 to TRBJ2-5; TRBD1 matches 9 bases. Germline CDR1 reads MDHEN; CDR2 reads SYDVKM. After removal of 2 bases from V and 8 bases from J, the junction contained 6 bases not matched to a gene. This CDR3 region has 14 residues. CDR3: CASSLGTGIITQYF. In DNA, the CDR3 is TGTGCCAGCAGTTTAGGGACAGGGATAATTACCCAGTACTTC.

This chain connects TRBV5-1 to TRBJ2-5, with 15 bases fitting TRBD2. Trimming removed 0 bases from V and 5 bases from J; junction bases left unmatched: 11. The CDR3 runs 19 residues. The V gene's germline CDR1 is SGHRS and CDR2 YFSETQ. This chain's CDR3 is CASSLVGRTSGGALETQYF. The CDR3 DNA follows: TGCGCCAGCAGCTTGGTTGGTCGGACTAGCGGGGGGGCTTTGGAGACCCAGTACTTC.

V usage is TRBV19 and J usage is TRBJ2-2; 11 nucleotides match TRBD2. The CDR3 contains 16 residues. CDR1 LNHDA and CDR2 SQIVND come from the germline V gene (reference sequence). V lost 5 bases and J lost 6; bases outside the gene matches: 8. Here the CDR3 DNA reads TGTGCCAGTAGTCCCCGACTAGCGGGAATTGCCGGGGAGCTGTTTTTT. Encoded protein: CASSPRLAGIAGELFF.

This rearrangement joins TRBV6-6 to TRBJ1-2; 9 bases align to TRBD1. CDR3 length: 16 residues. The germline V gene has CDR1 MNHNY and CDR2 SVGAGI (reference sequence). V lost 9 bases and J lost 7; bases outside the gene matches: 18. CDR3 in amino acids: CASTREGTGPLGGYTF. The DNA for the CDR3 is TGTGCCAGTACTAGGGAGGGGACAGGGCCTTTAGGTGGCTACACCTTC.

This sequence joins TRBV4-1 and TRBJ1-1; no clear D. The CDR3 is made up of 14 amino acids. Trimming removed 0 bases from V and 11 bases from J, with 16 bases in between. The germline V gene encodes CDR1 MGHRA and CDR2 YSYEKL. CDR3 protein: CASSQDHTSGRAFF. As DNA, the CDR3 is TGCGCCAGCAGCCAAGATCACACATCTGGACGGGCTTTCTTT.

The chain uses TRBV2 and TRBJ2-1, with 12 bases identical to TRBD2. The CDR3 has 15 residues. The germline V gene encodes CDR1 SNHLY and CDR2 FYNNEI. Trimming cost V 5 bases and J 1 base; bases outside gene matches: 0. The CDR3 spells CASSLAGGSYNEQFF. The CDR3 nucleotides are TGTGCCAGCAGTCTAGCGGGAGGGTCCTACAATGAGCAGTTCTTC.

The V gene is TRBV4-2, the J gene TRBJ2-7; possibly TRBD2 for D (5 bases). The CDR3 runs 15 residues. The ends were cut back, 0 bases at V and 5 bases at J, with 14 bases in the middle. CDR1 is LGHNA, CDR2 YNFKEQ, per germline. The CDR3 nucleotides read TGTGCCAGCAGCCAAGATTACGAGGGCCTCGACGAGCAGTACTTC. Translating it yields CASSQDYEGLDEQYF.

The V gene is TRBV4-1, the J gene TRBJ1-1; TRBD1 might be the D (6 bases). This CDR3 spans 16 amino acids. From germline, CDR1 is MGHRA and CDR2 YSYEKL. V dropped 4 bases and J dropped 3 bases, with 18 bases sitting between them. CDR3 sequence reads: CASSRGLQGAHTEAFF. The CDR3 DNA reads as TGCGCCAGCAGCCGAGGGCTACAGGGAGCCCACACTGAAGCTTTCTTT.